One and the same sample provided the 18 T cell receptor beta chains below, sequenced in a study of T cells in Graves' hyperthyroidism and ophthalmopathy. TCR beta CDR3 region amplification was performed from RNA transcripts. First-round RT-PCR of the TCR CDR3 relied on the HTBI primer set. TCRdb re-derived calls from the multiplex PCR reads in MiXCR, one entry per CDR3 protein. The sample yields 200,000 to 250,000 distinct CDR3 sequences, about a sixth seen once. Sequencing used blood. The receptors were gathered from a woman between 18 and 29 years old with Graves' ophthalmopathy.

This clonotype was seen many times. The chain has TRBV20-1 and TRBJ1-2; D is perhaps TRBD1 (6 bases). CDR1 is DFQATT, CDR2 SNEGSKA, per germline (reference sequence). The CDR3 extends over 15 amino acids. Trimming took off 1 base at V and 3 bases at J, with 15 bases between the two ends. The CDR3 region has the DNA TGCAGTGCTAGAGGCCGGGACATAACCGACTATGGCTACACCTTC. It specifies CSARGRDITDYGYTF.

This clonotype was counted between two and nine times. The rearrangement uses TRBV7-9 and TRBJ2-5, with 7 bases lining up with TRBD1. Germline CDR1 reads SEHNR; CDR2 reads FQNEAQ (reference sequence). V gave up 2 bases and J gave up 2 bases; unmatched junction bases: 8. This CDR3 is built from 16 residues. Here the CDR3 reads CASSLSRAGGQETQYF. For the CDR3, the DNA is TGTGCCAGCAGCTTAAGTAGGGCAGGGGGACAAGAGACCCAGTACTTC. The full variable domain, completed using reference TRBV7-9 and TRBJ2-5, is DTGVSQNPRHKITKRGQNVTFRCDPISEHNRLYWYRQTLGQGPEFLTYFQNEAQLEKSRLLSDRFSAERPKGSFSTLEIQRTEQGDSAMYLCASSLSRAGGQETQYFGPGTRLLVL.

The sample holds many counts of this clonotype. J is TRBJ2-2 and V is TRBV6-1, with D maybe TRBD2 (7 bases). CDR3 size: 17 residues. The V end lost 5 bases, the J end lost 0 bases, and 16 bases lay between the germline ends. Germline V gene lookup returns CDR1 MNHNS and CDR2 SASEGT. The CDR3 loop reads CASSPFGGGANTGELFF. The CDR3, as DNA: TGTGCCAGCAGTCCCTTCGGAGGGGGGGCGAACACCGGGGAGCTGTTTTTT.

Regarding this clonotype: Just one base apart from a much larger clone, this may be a read error. This rearrangement joins TRBV20-1 to TRBJ2-5; the D gene is possibly TRBD2 (6 bases). The end of the DNA is better explained by TRBJ2-1, so the J call may be wrong. Germline lookup yields CDR1 DFQATT and CDR2 SNEGSKA (reference sequence). The CDR3 totals 13 residues. CDR3 in amino acids: CSAHGTVQETQFF. Here the CDR3 DNA reads TGCAGTGCCCACGGGACTGTACAAGAGACCCAGTTCTTC.

This clonotype appeared many times. This sequence joins TRBV12-3 or TRBV12-4 and TRBJ2-3, with D maybe TRBD2 (5 bases). This CDR3 comprises 14 residues. Deletions cut 6 bases from V and 1 base from J, with 11 bases between. CDR3 DNA: TGTGCCAGCAGCTTGGCGGGTGGCACAGATACGCAGTATTTT. Translating gives CASSLAGGTDTQYF.

This clonotype has at least ten counts. The rearrangement links TRBV3-1 to TRBJ2-5, with D perhaps TRBD1 (6 bases). Germline V CDR1 and CDR2: LGHDT, YNNKEL (reference sequence). Trimming stripped 3 bases from V and 5 bases from J, with 10 bases between. The CDR3 length is 13 residues. The CDR3, as DNA: TGTGCCAGCAGCCACCTAAGGGGGGAGACCCAGTACTTC. Translation gives CASSHLRGETQYF.

In this sample, this clonotype turned up many times. The V gene is TRBV28, the J gene TRBJ2-1; 13 bases align to TRBD2. The CDR3 loop spans 16 amino acids. V was clipped by 5 bases and J by 2 bases; unmatched bases: 3. Per the germline V gene, CDR1 is MDHEN and CDR2 is SYDVKM. Here the CDR3 reads CASSRGLAGPYNEQFF. In nucleotides, the CDR3 is TGTGCCAGCAGTAGGGGACTAGCGGGACCCTACAATGAGCAGTTCTTC.

This clonotype has at least ten counts. The rearrangement joins TRBV6-1 to TRBJ1-4; D gene ambiguous. The CDR3 totals 15 residues. Germline loops: CDR1 MNHNS, CDR2 SASEGT. Between the trimmed V and J ends, which lost 1 base and 7 bases, there was a span of 13 bases. CDR3 DNA sequence: TGTGCCAGCAGTGAAGGACTGGGTCTTGCTGAAAAACTGTTTTTT. It yields the protein CASSEGLGLAEKLFF.

The chain links TRBV4-1 to TRBJ2-2, with D tentatively TRBD1 or TRBD2 (5 bases each). This CDR3 has 16 amino acids. Per germline, CDR1 MGHRA and CDR2 YSYEKL. V gave up 4 bases and J gave up 2 bases, with 14 bases separating them. The CDR3 nucleotides are TGCGCCAGCAGCCTCACCCCTGGGGGAAACACCGGGGAGCTGTTTTTT. Amino acid sequence: CASSLTPGGNTGELFF.

This chain joins TRBV20-1 and TRBJ2-4; the D gene could be TRBD1 or TRBD2 (5 bases each). The V gene lost 3 bases and the J gene lost 2 bases, with 14 bases spanning the gap. This CDR3 is built from 15 residues. CDR1 and CDR2 from the germline V gene are DFQATT and SNEGSKA (reference sequence). DNA for the CDR3: TGCAGTGCTAGGGGACGGGCAGCGACCAAAAACATTCAGTACTTC. Translated, it gives CSARGRAATKNIQYF.

This clonotype was seen repeatedly, ten times or more. The chain is built from TRBV27 and TRBJ1-1; tentatively, D is TRBD1 (6 bases). CDR3 length: 13 residues. In germline, CDR1 is MNHEY, CDR2 SMNVEV (reference sequence). Trimming took off 5 bases at V and 1 base at J, with 8 bases between the two ends. DNA for the CDR3: TGTGCCAGCAGTGTGGACAGGAACACTGAAGCTTTCTTT. Its protein product is CASSVDRNTEAFF.

The V and J genes are TRBV9 and TRBJ2-3; possibly TRBD2 for D (6 bases). V was pared by 3 bases and J by 10 bases, with 21 bases between. Germline lookup yields CDR1 SGDLS and CDR2 YYNGEE. CDR3 length: 15 amino acids. The CDR3 DNA follows: TGTGCCAGCAGCGCGCCTGGGACTCCGATGGGGTCGCAGTATTTT. This encodes CASSAPGTPMGSQYF. Variable domain in full (rest from reference TRBV9 and TRBJ2-3): DSGVTQTPKHLITATGQRVTLRCSPRSGDLSVYWYQQSLDQGLQFLIQYYNGEERAKGNILERFSAQQFPDLHSELNLSSLELGDSALYFCASSAPGTPMGSQYFGPGTRLTVL.

This clonotype was detected ten times or more. The chain employs TRBV3-1 and TRBJ2-5; D possibly corresponds to TRBD2 (6 bases). Per the germline V gene, CDR1 is LGHDT and CDR2 is YNNKEL (reference sequence). The CDR3 runs to 13 residues. V gave up 6 bases and J gave up 1 base, with 9 bases separating them. Written as DNA, the CDR3 is TGTGCCAGCAGGCGGGGCCTCCAAGAGACCCAGTACTTC. Residues: CASRRGLQETQYF.

Ten or more counts support this clonotype. The rearrangement links TRBV28 to TRBJ2-5, with 13 positions matching TRBD2. This CDR3 has 18 residues. Germline CDR1 reads MDHEN; CDR2 reads SYDVKM. The V segment lost 4 bases and the J segment 1 base; nucleotides outside the gene matches: 9. The CDR3 DNA sequence: TGTGCCAGCAGTTCTCATCAACGGACTAGCGGGAGCCAAGAGACCCAGTACTTC. It yields the protein CASSSHQRTSGSQETQYF.

This clonotype was detected many times. The V and J genes are TRBV7-9 and TRBJ1-2; 9 bases line up with TRBD1. V dropped 6 bases and J dropped 8; count of bases not matched to a gene: 13. CDR3 length: 15 amino acids. Germline CDR1 is SEHNR and CDR2 is FQNEAQ (reference sequence). The CDR3 sequence is CASSTRDHTGGGYTF. In nucleotides, the CDR3 is TGTGCCAGCAGTACCCGGGACCACACAGGGGGCGGCTACACCTTC.

At least ten counts were recorded for this clonotype. V gene TRBV28 combines with J gene TRBJ2-5; 7 bases fit TRBD2. Germline trimming cut 7 bases from V and 0 bases from J; bases unmatched to any gene: 8. Germline CDR1 is MDHEN and CDR2 is SYDVKM. The CDR3 sequence is 15 residues long. The CDR3 loop is CASIGAGEYQETQYF. The CDR3 nucleotides are TGTGCCAGCATAGGGGCGGGGGAGTACCAAGAGACCCAGTACTTC.

This clonotype has ten or more counts. The genes are TRBV25-1 and TRBJ1-2; D ambiguous. The germline gives CDR1 MGHDK, CDR2 SYGVNS. V lost 6 bases to trimming and J lost 8 bases, with 16 bases between them. The CDR3 extends over 13 amino acids. CDR3 loop: CASSPLDGGGYTF. Here the CDR3 DNA reads TGTGCCAGCAGCCCTCTCGACGGTGGCGGCTACACCTTC.

This clonotype was recorded at least ten times. The chain joins TRBV7-2 to TRBJ2-5; tentative D call: TRBD2 (5 bases). The germline V gene encodes CDR1 SGHTA and CDR2 FQGNSA. The ends were cut back, 4 bases at V and 5 bases at J, with 11 bases in the middle. This CDR3 region has 13 residues. For the CDR3, the DNA is TGTGCCAGCAGCTCCGGGATAGCGGAGACCCAGTACTTC. It encodes CASSSGIAETQYF.